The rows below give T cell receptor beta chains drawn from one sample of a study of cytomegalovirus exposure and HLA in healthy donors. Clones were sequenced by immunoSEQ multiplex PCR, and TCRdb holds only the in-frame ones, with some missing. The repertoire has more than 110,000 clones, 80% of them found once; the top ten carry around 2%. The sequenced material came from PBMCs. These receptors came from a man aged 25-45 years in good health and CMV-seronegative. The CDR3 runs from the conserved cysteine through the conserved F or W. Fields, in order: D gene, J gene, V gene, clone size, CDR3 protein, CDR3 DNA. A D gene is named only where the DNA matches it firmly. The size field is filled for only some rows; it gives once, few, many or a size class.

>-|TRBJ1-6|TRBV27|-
CASSSSYNSPLNF
TGTGCCAGCAGTTCCTCCTATAATTCACCCCTCAACTTT
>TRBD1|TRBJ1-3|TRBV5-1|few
CASSTGQGHSSGNTIYF
TGCGCCAGCAGCACGGGACAGGGCCACAGCTCTGGAAACACCATATATTTT
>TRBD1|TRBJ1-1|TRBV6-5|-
CASSYFTGDTEAFF
TGTGCCAGCAGTTACTTTACAGGGGACACTGAAGCTTTCTTT
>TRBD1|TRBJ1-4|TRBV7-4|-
CASSLWDRGGEKLFF
TGTGCCAGCAGCTTATGGGACAGGGGTGGAGAAAAACTGTTTTTT
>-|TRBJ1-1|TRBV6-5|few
CASSRDTLNTEAFF
TGTGCCAGCAGCCGGGACACATTGAACACTGAAGCTTTCTTT
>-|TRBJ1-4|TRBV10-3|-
CAISESGQGGEKLFF
TGTGCCATCAGTGAGTCTGGGCAGGGTGGAGAAAAACTGTTTTTT
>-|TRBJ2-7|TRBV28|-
CASSSPRVPDEQYF
TGTGCCAGCAGTTCCCCGAGGGTGCCGGACGAGCAGTACTTC
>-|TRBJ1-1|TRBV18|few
CASSLQENTEAFF
TGTGCCAGCTCACTACAGGAGAACACTGAAGCTTTCTTT
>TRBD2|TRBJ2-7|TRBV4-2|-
CASSQDIGIAGGYEQYF
TGTGCCAGCAGCCAAGACATCGGAATAGCGGGGGGGTACGAGCAGTACTTC
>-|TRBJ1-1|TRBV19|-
CASSATGKGGTEAFF
TGTGCCAGTAGTGCTACAGGGAAGGGGGGGACTGAAGCTTTCTTT
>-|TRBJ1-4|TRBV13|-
CASSLGSDEKLFF
TGTGCCAGCAGCTTAGGGTCGGATGAAAAACTGTTTTTT
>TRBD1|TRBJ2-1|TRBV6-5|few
CASSYSTGVRANEQFF
TGTGCCAGCAGTTATTCAACAGGGGTACGAGCGAATGAGCAGTTCTTC
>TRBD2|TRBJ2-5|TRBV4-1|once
CASSRDHGGIRGGDQETQYF
TGCGCCAGCAGCCGAGACCATGGGGGGATCCGGGGGGGAGACCAAGAGACCCAGTACTTC
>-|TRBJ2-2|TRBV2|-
CASSPSGGARTGELFF
TGTGCCAGCAGCCCCTCGGGTGGGGCACGCACCGGGGAGCTGTTTTTT
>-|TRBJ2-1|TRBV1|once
CTSSQDLGGNWYNEQFF
TGCACCAGCAGCCAAGATTTGGGGGGTAACTGGTACAATGAGCAGTTCTTC
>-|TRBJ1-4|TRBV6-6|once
CASSPREVEKLFF
TGTGCCAGCAGCCCCAGGGAAGTCGAAAAACTGTTTTTT
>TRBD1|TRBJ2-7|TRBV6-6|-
CASSPMMGQGPYEQYF
TGTGCCAGCAGTCCGATGATGGGACAGGGACCCTACGAGCAGTACTTC
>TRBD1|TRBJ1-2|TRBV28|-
CASSSSGDRRNYGYTF
TGTGCCAGCAGTTCCTCGGGGGACAGGCGGAACTATGGCTACACCTTC
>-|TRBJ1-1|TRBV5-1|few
CASSPGDTEAFF
TGCGCCAGCAGCCCCGGGGACACTGAAGCTTTCTTT
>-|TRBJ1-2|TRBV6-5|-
CASSFTGDYGYTF
TGTGCCAGCAGTTTTACAGGCGACTATGGCTACACCTTC
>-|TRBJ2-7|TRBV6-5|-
CASQHGAYEQYF
TGTGCCAGCCAGCATGGAGCCTACGAGCAGTACTTC
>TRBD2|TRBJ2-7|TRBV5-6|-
CASSSTSANTLYEQYF
TGTGCCAGCAGCTCGACTAGCGCCAATACCCTATACGAGCAGTACTTC
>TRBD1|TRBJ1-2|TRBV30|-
CAWSADRGHGGYTF
TGTGCCTGGAGTGCCGACAGGGGGCACGGTGGCTACACCTTC
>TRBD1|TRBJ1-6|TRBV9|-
CASNDKVDRVESPLHF
TGTGCCAGCAACGACAAAGTAGACAGGGTAGAATCACCCCTCCACTTT
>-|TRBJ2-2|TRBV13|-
CASSRTGELFF
TGTGCCAGCAGTAGAACCGGGGAGCTGTTTTTT
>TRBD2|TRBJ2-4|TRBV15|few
CATSPGLAGGRTKNIQYF
TGTGCCACCAGCCCTGGACTAGCGGGGGGCAGGACCAAAAACATTCAGTACTTC
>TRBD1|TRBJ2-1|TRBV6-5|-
CASSYSRTGIQYEQFF
TGTGCCAGCAGTTACTCCCGGACAGGGATACAATATGAGCAGTTCTTC
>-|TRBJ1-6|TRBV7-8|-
CASSPTPGRGPPLHF
TGTGCCAGCAGCCCAACCCCGGGGAGAGGTCCACCCCTCCACTTT
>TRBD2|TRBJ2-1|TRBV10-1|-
CASRWREVSDEQFF
TGCGCCAGCAGGTGGCGGGAGGTGAGCGATGAGCAGTTCTTC
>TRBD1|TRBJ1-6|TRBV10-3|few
CAISTDRYDSPLHF
TGTGCCATCAGTACGGACAGGTACGATTCACCCCTCCACTTT
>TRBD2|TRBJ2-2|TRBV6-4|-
CASSPVVAGGTGELFF
TGTGCCAGCAGCCCCGTGGTAGCGGGAGGGACCGGGGAGCTGTTTTTT
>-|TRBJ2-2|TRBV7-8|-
CASSFRGTNTGELFF
TGTGCCAGCAGCTTTAGGGGCACGAACACCGGGGAGCTGTTTTTT
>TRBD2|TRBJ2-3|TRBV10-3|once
CAISGTSGDHGYF
TGTGCCATCAGTGGGACTAGCGGGGACCACGGGTATTTT
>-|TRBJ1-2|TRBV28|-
CASRLGHTYGYTF
TGTGCCAGCAGACTGGGACATACATATGGCTACACCTTC
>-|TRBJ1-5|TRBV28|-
CASSLPQYSNQPQHF
TGTGCCAGCAGTTTACCACAGTATAGCAATCAGCCCCAGCATTTT
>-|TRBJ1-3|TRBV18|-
CASSPVFDRPGNTIYF
TGTGCCAGCTCACCCGTGTTTGACAGGCCAGGAAACACCATATATTTT
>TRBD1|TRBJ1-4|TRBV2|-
CASIGTGVEKLFF
TGTGCCAGTATTGGGACAGGGGTTGAAAAACTGTTTTTT